This entry features one TCR beta chain sequence. This clonotype was seen a few times. Its antigen has not been determined. No much larger clone is present one base from it, and per-base qualities are unavailable. The germline V gene (reference sequence) gives CDR1 as DFQATT and CDR2 as SNEGSKA. Its CDR3 holds 16 amino acids, cysteine through phenylalanine. The entry retains the CDR3 DNA only, 48 bases that are in frame from base 1. The junction carries 18 bases between V and J, which are trimmed by 3 bases and 3 bases respectively. The sequencer was an Illumina HiSeq 2500. TCR beta libraries were prepared by quantitative 5'-RACE with molecular barcodes. Per the source publication's procedure: A new computational method, built on a probabilistic model of VDJ rearrangement, was used to identify disease-linked TCR variants. TCRdb redid the processing of the public reads, applying fastp at Q25 and MiXCR, and retained in-frame beta chains. A single entry per CDR3 protein holds the most common genes and DNA from its merged rows. Here the V and J calls rest on TCRdb's processing, not on the authors' analysis. The sample has about 480,000 distinct CDR3 sequences on record, approximately 17% of them singletons. The ten most abundant clones make up 0.85% to 1.3% of the sample.

This sample is part of a study of CD8 T cells in ankylosing spondylitis (dated by TCRdb to the late 2010s). For the study in its entirety: The study profiled T cell receptor beta repertoires in healthy donors and ankylosing spondylitis patients to find disease-linked TCR variants. The whole study cohort included under 140 healthy donors and 20 to 25 ankylosing spondylitis patients. Peripheral blood was sampled, and synovial fluid was also collected from ankylosing spondylitis patients.

The full study reports these points: Significant enrichment of the disease-linked clones was reported in matched synovial fluid samples from ankylosing spondylitis patients. In peripheral blood, the disease-linked clones were found at relatively low frequencies and had a CD8+ phenotype. A TCR beta motif of about 8 highly homologous amino acid variants appeared characteristic of blood from ankylosing spondylitis patients. Some TCR beta motif variants had previously been reported in synovial fluid and blood of reactive arthritis patients, which suggested common disease-initiation mechanisms.

The receptor chain draws on TRBV20-1 and TRBJ1-5; a tentative D call is TRBD1 (5 bases match). This TCR was sampled from a male donor with ankylosing spondylitis. Sequencing used blood, either unsorted or a sorted T cell fraction (not recorded which). The DNA sequence follows: TGCAGTGCTAGCCAGGGTTCGGGGGTCTCCAATCAGCCCCAGCATTTT. This encodes CSASQGSGVSNQPQHF.